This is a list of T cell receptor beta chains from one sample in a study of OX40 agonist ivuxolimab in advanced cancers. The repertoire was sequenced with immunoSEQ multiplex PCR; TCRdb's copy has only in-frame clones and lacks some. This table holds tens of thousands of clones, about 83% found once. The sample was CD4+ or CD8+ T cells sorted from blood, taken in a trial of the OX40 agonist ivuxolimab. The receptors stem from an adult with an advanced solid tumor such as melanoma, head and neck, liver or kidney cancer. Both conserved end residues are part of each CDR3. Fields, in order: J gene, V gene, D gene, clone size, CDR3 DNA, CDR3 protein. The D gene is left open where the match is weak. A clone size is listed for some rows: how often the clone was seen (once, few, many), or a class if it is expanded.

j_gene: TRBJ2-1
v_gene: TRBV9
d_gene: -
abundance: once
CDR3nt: TGTGCCAGCAGCGTAGGGGTAGGGTACAATGAGCAGTTCTTC
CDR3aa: CASSVGVGYNEQFF

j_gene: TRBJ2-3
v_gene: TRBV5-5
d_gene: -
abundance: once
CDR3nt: TGTGCCAGCAGCTTGGAGCGGAGCACAGATACGCAGTATTTT
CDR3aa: CASSLERSTDTQYF

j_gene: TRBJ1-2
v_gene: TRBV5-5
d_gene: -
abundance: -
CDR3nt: TGTGCCAGCAGCTTTCCAGGATCTAACTATGGCTACACCTTC
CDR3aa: CASSFPGSNYGYTF

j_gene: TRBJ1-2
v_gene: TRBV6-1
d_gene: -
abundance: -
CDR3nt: TGTGCCAGCAGTGAAGGCGGGGCAGGGCTCGGTGTGGATGGCTACACCTTC
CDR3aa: CASSEGGAGLGVDGYTF

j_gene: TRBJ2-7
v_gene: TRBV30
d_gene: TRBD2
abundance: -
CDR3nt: TGTGCCTTCCTGACTAGCGGCTCCTACGAGCAGTACTTC
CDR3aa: CAFLTSGSYEQYF

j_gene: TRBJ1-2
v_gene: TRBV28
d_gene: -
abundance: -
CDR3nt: TGTGCCAGCAGCTCGGGACTGCGCTATGGCTACACCTTC
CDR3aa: CASSSGLRYGYTF

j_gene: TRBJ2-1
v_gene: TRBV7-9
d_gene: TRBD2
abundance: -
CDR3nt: TGTGCCAGCAGCACCCGGACTAGCGGGAAGAATGAGCAGTTCTTC
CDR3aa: CASSTRTSGKNEQFF

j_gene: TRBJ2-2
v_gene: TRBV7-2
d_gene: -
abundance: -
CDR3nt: TGTGCCAGCAGCTTTGTTCCGGGGGCAGTGGCCGGGGAGCTGTTTTTT
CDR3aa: CASSFVPGAVAGELFF

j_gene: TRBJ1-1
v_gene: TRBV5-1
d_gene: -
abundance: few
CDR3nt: TGCGCCAGCAGCTTGGGTATGAACACTGAAGCTTTCTTT
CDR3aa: CASSLGMNTEAFF

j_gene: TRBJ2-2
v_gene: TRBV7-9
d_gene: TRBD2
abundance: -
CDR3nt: TGTGCCAGCAGCCCCCGACTAGCGGCGAACACCGGGGAGCTGTTTTTT
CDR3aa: CASSPRLAANTGELFF